The 10 T cell receptor beta chains presented below share a single source sample, sequenced in a study of blood T cell repertoires in COVID-19. Using immunoSEQ multiplex PCR, the repertoire was profiled, and TCRdb retains in-frame clones only, with some absent. The table includes approximately 260,000 clones, roughly 80% detected once. Material for sequencing was PBMCs or T cells enriched from blood (not recorded which). Source of these receptors: a man aged 45-65 years who had recovered from COVID-19.

In its sample, this clone was seen once. The genes are TRBV27 and TRBJ1-6; TRBD1 matches 10 bases. The CDR3 runs 18 residues. Germline loops: CDR1 MNHEY, CDR2 SMNVEV (reference sequence). V lost 6 bases to trimming and J lost 9 bases; unmatched junction nucleotides: 17. In DNA, the CDR3 is TGTGCCAGCAGATCTCTACCCCGGACAGGGGGATTTGGTTCACCCCTCCACTTT. It encodes CASRSLPRTGGFGSPLHF.

The J gene is TRBJ2-7, the V gene TRBV5-1; TRBD2 agrees at 9 bases. The CDR3 totals 17 residues. The V gene end was trimmed by 0 bases and the J gene end by 3 bases; junction bases not matched to a gene: 10. Per the germline V gene, CDR1 is SGHRS and CDR2 is YFSETQ. CDR3 region: CASSLELWRGGYYEQYF. CDR3 nucleotide sequence: TGCGCCAGCAGCTTGGAGCTGTGGCGGGGGGGATACTACGAGCAGTACTTC. Full variable domain (rest looked up from reference TRBV5-1 and TRBJ2-7): KAGVTQTPRYLIKTRGQQVTLSCSPISGHRSVSWYQQTPGQGLQFLFEYFSETQRNKGNFPGRFSGRQFSNSRSEMNVSTLELGDSALYLCASSLELWRGGYYEQYFGPGTRLTVT.

The V call is TRBV19, the J call TRBJ1-1; TRBD1 aligns across 9 bases. The germline CDR1 and CDR2 sequences are LNHDA and SQIVND (reference sequence). CDR3 length equals 15 residues. V shed 3 bases, J shed 6 bases, and the junction held 8 bases outside the gene matches. The CDR3 DNA follows: TGTGCCAGTAGTATGAGACAGGGGGGGCGGGCTGAAGCTTTCTTT. It codes for CASSMRQGGRAEAFF.

The genes are TRBV5-8 and TRBJ1-4, with D uncertain. Germline loops: CDR1 SGHTS, CDR2 YDEGEE. V was shortened by 6 bases and J by 8 bases, with 17 bases between the two germline ends. There are 14 residues in the CDR3. CDR3 residues: CASTLGGRREKLFF. The CDR3 region has the DNA TGTGCCAGCACCCTGGGAGGGAGGAGAGAAAAACTGTTTTTT.

This clone was seen only a few times. The DNA of the CDR3 is TGTGCCAGCAGTTTAGGAGGAGCGGGAATCACCGGGGAGCTGTTTTTT. It encodes CASSLGGAGITGELFF. The genes are TRBV27 and TRBJ2-2; the match to TRBD2 covers 7 bases. Germline CDR1 MNHEY, CDR2 SMNVEV (reference sequence). This CDR3 region has 16 residues. Unmatched junction bases numbered 7, after V lost 2 bases and J lost 4 bases.

This rearrangement joins TRBV7-2 to TRBJ1-4; D may be TRBD1 (6 bases). V gave up 0 bases and J gave up 7 bases, with 12 bases separating them. The CDR3 runs 15 residues. Germline CDR1 reads SGHTA; CDR2 reads FQGNSA. CDR3 sequence (DNA): TGTGCCAGCAGCTTAGCACAGGGTGTAGGTGAAAAACTGTTTTTT. Its protein product is CASSLAQGVGEKLFF.

This chain connects TRBV3-1 (or the pseudogene TRBV3-2) to TRBJ2-2; 9 nucleotides match TRBD1. The CDR3 is 16 residues long. Trimming took 4 bases from V and 2 from J; bases not matched to a gene: 5. Germline-derived CDR1 and CDR2 are LGHDT and YNNKEL (reference sequence). This chain's CDR3 is CASSPGQGGNTGELFF. CDR3 DNA sequence: TGTGCCAGCAGCCCGGGACAGGGCGGTAACACCGGGGAGCTGTTTTTT.

The DNA for the CDR3 is TGCAGTGCTAGTTTACTAGCGGGTATCACAGATACGCAGTATTTT. Amino acids: CSASLLAGITDTQYF. This rearrangement joins TRBV20-1 to TRBJ2-3; 9 bases agree with TRBD2. Germline V lookup: CDR1 DFQATT, CDR2 SNEGSKA (reference sequence). This CDR3 has 15 residues. The junction had 6 bases not matched to a gene; V was cut back by 3 bases and J by 2 bases.

This CDR3 is CASSSWGVSYEQYF. The CDR3 bases are TGTGCCAGCAGCTCCTGGGGGGTTTCCTACGAGCAGTACTTC. The V gene is TRBV11-3, the J gene TRBJ2-7, with D tentatively TRBD2 (6 bases). This CDR3 contains 14 residues. Germline loops: CDR1 SGHNT, CDR2 YENEEA. V lost 4 bases and J lost 1, with 11 bases in between.

The chain uses TRBV29-1 and TRBJ2-1, with TRBD2 matching 12 bases. The CDR3 length is 14 residues. Germline CDR1 is SQVTM and CDR2 is ANQGSEA. J gave up 6 bases and V 4 bases, and 4 bases lay outside the gene matches. CDR3 nucleotides: TGCAGCGTTGTTGGGACTAGCGGGCGCAATGAGCAGTTCTTC. The encoded protein is CSVVGTSGRNEQFF.